The next 2 T cell receptor beta chains were all read from a single sample in a study of T-cell reconstitution after alpha-beta-depleted transplantation in children. Construction of the TCRbeta library involved unique molecular identifiers. In TCRdb, the PCR reads were re-called with MiXCR into one record per CDR3 protein. The sample includes a few hundred thousand distinct CDR3 sequences, 15% to 20% of them seen just once. This material consisted of PBMCs, mostly from graft donor cells, taken 360 days after TCRalphabeta/CD19-depleted stem cell transplant. All receptors derive from a boy under two years old who had a stem cell transplant for Wiskott-Aldrich syndrome, so the T cells may come from the graft donor.

This clonotype was seen more than once but under ten times. The chain joins TRBV12-3 or TRBV12-4 to TRBJ2-2, with 7 bases aligning to TRBD2. V shed 6 bases and J 7 bases; nucleotides not matched to a gene: 14. CDR3 length: 16 amino acids. The CDR3 loop is CASRKMASGNGGELFF. The CDR3 DNA reads as TGTGCCAGCAGAAAGATGGCTAGCGGTAATGGCGGGGAGCTGTTTTTT.

This clonotype has just a few counts. The V gene is TRBV24-1, the J gene TRBJ2-3; 14 nucleotides line up with TRBD2. The CDR3 runs 17 residues. Unmatched junction bases numbered 6, after V lost 4 bases and J lost 4 bases. Germline CDR1 reads KGHDR; CDR2 reads SFDVKD. CDR3 sequence reads: CATSDRRLAGGADTQYF. The CDR3 DNA reads as TGTGCCACCAGTGACCGGCGACTAGCGGGAGGGGCAGATACGCAGTATTTT.